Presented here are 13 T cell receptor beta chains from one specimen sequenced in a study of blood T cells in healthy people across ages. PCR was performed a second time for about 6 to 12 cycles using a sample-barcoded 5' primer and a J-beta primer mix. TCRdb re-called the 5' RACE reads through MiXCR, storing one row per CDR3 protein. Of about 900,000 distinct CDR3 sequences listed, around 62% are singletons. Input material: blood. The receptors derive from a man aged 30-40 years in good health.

CDR3 nucleotide sequence: TGTGCCAGCAGTGGGGACATATACAATGAGCAGTTCTTC. Its protein product is CASSGDIYNEQFF. The chain joins TRBV2 to TRBJ2-1; possible D gene TRBD1, 6 bases. The CDR3 runs 13 residues. From germline, CDR1 is SNHLY and CDR2 FYNNEI. V was cut by 4 bases and J by 4 bases, with 8 bases left in between.

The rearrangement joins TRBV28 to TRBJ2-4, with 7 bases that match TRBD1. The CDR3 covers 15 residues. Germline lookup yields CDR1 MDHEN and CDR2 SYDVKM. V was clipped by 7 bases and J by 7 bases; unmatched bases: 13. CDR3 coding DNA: TGTGCCAGCATAGGGGGCGCAGGCAGGGCCAACATTCAGTACTTC. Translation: CASIGGAGRANIQYF. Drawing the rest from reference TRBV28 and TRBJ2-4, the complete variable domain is DVKVTQSSRYLVKRTGEKVFLECVQDMDHENMFWYRQDPGLGLRLIYFSYDVKMKEKGDIPEGYSVSREKKERFSLILESASTNQTSMYLCASIGGAGRANIQYFGAGTRLSVL.

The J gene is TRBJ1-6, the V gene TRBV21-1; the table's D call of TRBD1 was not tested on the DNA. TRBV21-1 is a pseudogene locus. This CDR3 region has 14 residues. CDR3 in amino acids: CAGYLGRLESPLHF. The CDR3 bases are TGTGCCGGATATTTGGGCCGCCTGGAATCACCCCTCCACTTT.

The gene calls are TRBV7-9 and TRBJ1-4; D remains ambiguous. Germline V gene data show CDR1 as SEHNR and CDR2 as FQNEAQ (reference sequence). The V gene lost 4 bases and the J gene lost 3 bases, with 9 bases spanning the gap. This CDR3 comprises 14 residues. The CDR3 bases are TGTGCCAGCAGCTCCCCCCGAGCTAATGAAAAACTGTTTTTT. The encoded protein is CASSSPRANEKLFF. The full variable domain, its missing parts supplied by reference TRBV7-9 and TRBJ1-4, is DTGVSQNPRHKITKRGQNVTFRCDPISEHNRLYWYRQTLGQGPEFLTYFQNEAQLEKSRLLSDRFSAERPKGSFSTLEIQRTEQGDSAMYLCASSSPRANEKLFFGSGTQLSVL.

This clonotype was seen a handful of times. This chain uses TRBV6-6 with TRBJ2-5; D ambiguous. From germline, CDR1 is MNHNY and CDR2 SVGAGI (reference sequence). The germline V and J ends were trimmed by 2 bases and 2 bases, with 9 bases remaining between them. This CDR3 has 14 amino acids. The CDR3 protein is CASSYRARQETQYF. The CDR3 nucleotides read TGTGCCAGCAGTTACAGGGCTAGACAAGAGACCCAGTACTTC.

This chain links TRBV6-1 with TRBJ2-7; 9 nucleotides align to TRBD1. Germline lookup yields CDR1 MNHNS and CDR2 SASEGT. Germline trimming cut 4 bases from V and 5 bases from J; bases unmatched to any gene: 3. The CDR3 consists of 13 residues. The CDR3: CASSVTGGDEQYF. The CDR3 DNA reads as TGTGCCAGCAGTGTTACAGGGGGCGACGAGCAGTACTTC.

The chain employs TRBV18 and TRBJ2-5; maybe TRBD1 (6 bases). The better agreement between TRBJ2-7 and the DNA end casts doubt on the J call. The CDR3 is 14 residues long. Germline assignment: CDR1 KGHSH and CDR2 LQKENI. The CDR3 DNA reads TGTGCCAGCTCACCATCACAGGGTATTGACGAGCAGTACTTC. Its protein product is CASSPSQGIDEQYF.

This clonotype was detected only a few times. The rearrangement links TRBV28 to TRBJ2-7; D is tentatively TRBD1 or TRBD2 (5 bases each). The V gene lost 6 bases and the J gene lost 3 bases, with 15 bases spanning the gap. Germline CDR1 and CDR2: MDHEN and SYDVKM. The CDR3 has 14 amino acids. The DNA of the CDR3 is TGTGCCAGCAGCTGGACGGGGCTAGTCTACGAGCAGTACTTC. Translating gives CASSWTGLVYEQYF.

The CDR3 protein is CASSFAAPIGNEQFF. CDR3 DNA: TGTGCCAGCAGCTTCGCAGCGCCTATAGGCAATGAGCAGTTCTTC. The chain is built from TRBV7-6 and TRBJ2-1; no reliable D call. The V end lost 3 bases, the J end lost 6 bases, and 15 bases lay between the germline ends. The CDR3 is 15 residues long. Germline CDR1 reads SGHVS; CDR2 reads FNYEAQ.

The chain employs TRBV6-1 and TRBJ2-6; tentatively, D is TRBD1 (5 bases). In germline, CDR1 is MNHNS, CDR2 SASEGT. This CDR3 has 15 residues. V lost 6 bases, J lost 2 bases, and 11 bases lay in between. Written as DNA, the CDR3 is TGTGCCAGCAGAGAACACAGGCCTGGGGCCAACGTCCTGACTTTC. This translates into CASREHRPGANVLTF.

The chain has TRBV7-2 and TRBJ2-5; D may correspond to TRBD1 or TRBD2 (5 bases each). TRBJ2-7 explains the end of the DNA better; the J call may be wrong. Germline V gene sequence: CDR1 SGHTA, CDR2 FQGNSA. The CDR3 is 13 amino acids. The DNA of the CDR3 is TGTGCCAGCAACCGGGACCTGAACTACGAGCAGTACTTC. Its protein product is CASNRDLNYEQYF.

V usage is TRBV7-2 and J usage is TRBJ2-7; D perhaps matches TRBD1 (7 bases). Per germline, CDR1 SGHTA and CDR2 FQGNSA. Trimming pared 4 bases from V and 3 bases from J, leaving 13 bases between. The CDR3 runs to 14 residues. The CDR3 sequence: CASSSYRGLYEQYF. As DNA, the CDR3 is TGTGCCAGCAGCTCCTACAGGGGACTCTACGAGCAGTACTTC.

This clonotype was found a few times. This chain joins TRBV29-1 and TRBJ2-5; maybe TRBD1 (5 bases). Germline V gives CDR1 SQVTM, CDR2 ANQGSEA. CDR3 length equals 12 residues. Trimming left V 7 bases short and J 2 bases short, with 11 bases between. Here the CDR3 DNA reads TGCAGCGCCGAGGACATACAAGAGACCCAGTACTTC. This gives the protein CSAEDIQETQYF.